This T cell receptor beta chain was sequenced during a study of blood T cell repertoires in COVID-19. J lost 2 bases, V lost 1 base, and 6 bases had no gene match. The V gene's germline CDR1 is LGHNA and CDR2 YNFKEQ. This CDR3 contains 18 residues. TCRdb's copy holds only in-frame clones and misses some; the assay was immunoSEQ multiplex PCR. The repertoire consists of about 250,000 clones, with roughly 82% occurring once and the leading ten covering approximately 6.2%. The chain employs TRBV4-2 and TRBJ2-3; 13 bases fit TRBD2. The sequence derives from an elderly woman with COVID-19, enrolled during active disease. Sequencing was performed on peripheral blood. The CDR3 here is CASSQAQGLAGVTDTQYF. DNA for the CDR3: TGTGCCAGCAGCCAAGCCCAAGGACTAGCGGGGGTCACAGATACGCAGTATTTT.